These 13 T cell receptor beta chains came from one sample sequenced in a study of blood T cell repertoires in COVID-19. Produced via immunoSEQ multiplex PCR; TCRdb's table is partial and in-frame only. Of some 180,000 clones in the sample, less than 85% were seen once. What was sequenced was PBMCs or T cells enriched from blood (not recorded which). These receptors were collected from a woman aged 55-70 years with acute COVID-19.

This clone was counted between two and nine times. V gene TRBV6-1 combines with J gene TRBJ2-7, with TRBD1 as a possible D gene (5 bases). The CDR3 extends over 12 amino acids. V gave up 2 bases and J gave up 7 bases, with 9 bases separating them. CDR1 is MNHNS, CDR2 SASEGT, per germline. The CDR3 DNA reads TGTGCCAGCAGTGAAATGGGGCGGGAGCAGTACTTC. This gives the protein CASSEMGREQYF.

In this sample, this clone turned up once. The CDR3 nucleotides read TGTGCCAGCAGCCAAGCGTGGGACAGCTCCTACGAGCAGTACTTC. Its protein product is CASSQAWDSSYEQYF. This sequence joins TRBV4-2 and TRBJ2-7; 7 bases align to TRBD1. J lost 0 bases, V lost 1 base, and 3 bases had no gene match. There are 15 residues in the CDR3. The germline gives CDR1 LGHNA, CDR2 YNFKEQ.

V usage is TRBV24-1 and J usage is TRBJ2-6; no firm D call. In germline, CDR1 is KGHDR, CDR2 SFDVKD. CDR3 length: 15 residues. Trimming pared 5 bases from V and 4 bases from J, leaving 11 bases between. The CDR3 DNA reads as TGTGCCACCAGTGGAATAGGAGCCGGGGCCAACGTCCTGACTTTC. This sequence encodes CATSGIGAGANVLTF.

The rearrangement uses TRBV5-5 and TRBJ2-1; no reliable D call. This CDR3 is built from 15 residues. Trimming stripped 4 bases from V and 0 bases from J, with 11 bases between. Germline CDR1 and CDR2: SGHKS and YYEKEE (reference sequence). The CDR3 nucleotides are TGTGCCAGCAGCCTGGGGTTGAGCTCCTACAATGAGCAGTTCTTC. Its translation is CASSLGLSSYNEQFF.

V usage is TRBV6-1 and J usage is TRBJ1-2; D remains unclear. This CDR3 has 14 amino acids. Per the germline V gene, CDR1 is MNHNS and CDR2 is SASEGT. V was trimmed by 0 bases and J by 8 bases, leaving 13 bases between them. CDR3 in amino acids: CASSEADLAGGYTF. The CDR3 nucleotides are TGTGCCAGCAGTGAAGCGGACCTAGCGGGGGGCTACACCTTC.

The chain couples TRBV28 to TRBJ2-2; 8 bases agree with TRBD1. The CDR3 is made up of 15 amino acids. V gave up 5 bases and J gave up 2 bases; unmatched junction bases: 4. Germline lookup yields CDR1 MDHEN and CDR2 SYDVKM. The CDR3 nucleotides read TGTGCCAGCAGTAATGGACAGGGAAACACCGGGGAGCTGTTTTTT. Encoded protein: CASSNGQGNTGELFF. Using reference TRBV28 and TRBJ2-2 for the parts outside the CDR3, the full variable domain is DVKVTQSSRYLVKRTGEKVFLECVQDMDHENMFWYRQDPGLGLRLIYFSYDVKMKEKGDIPEGYSVSREKKERFSLILESASTNQTSMYLCASSNGQGNTGELFFGEGSRLTVL.

The J gene is TRBJ2-1, the V gene TRBV24-1; the D is unclear. Germline V gene data show CDR1 as KGHDR and CDR2 as SFDVKD. The CDR3 is 13 amino acids. The ends were cut back, 2 bases at V and 9 bases at J, with 10 bases in the middle. The CDR3 nucleotides are TGTGCCACCAGTGATTCCCTCCGGAGTGAGCAGTTCTTC. Translated, it gives CATSDSLRSEQFF.

V usage is TRBV2 and J usage is TRBJ1-1, with 8 bases aligning to TRBD1. This CDR3 is built from 15 residues. V gave up 6 bases and J gave up 3 bases; unmatched junction bases: 9. The germline V gene has CDR1 SNHLY and CDR2 FYNNEI. The CDR3 loop is CASSLRQGRYTEAFF. CDR3 nucleotide sequence: TGTGCCAGCAGCCTACGACAGGGGCGATACACTGAAGCTTTCTTT.

V is TRBV24-1 and J is TRBJ1-4; the match to TRBD1 covers 7 bases. V lost 4 bases, J lost 0 bases, and 7 bases stayed unmatched. The CDR3 consists of 17 residues. Germline assignment: CDR1 KGHDR and CDR2 SFDVKD. This CDR3 reads CATSDPGTAATNEKLFF. The CDR3, as DNA: TGTGCCACCAGTGACCCGGGGACAGCAGCAACTAATGAAAAACTGTTTTTT.

This chain connects TRBV27 to TRBJ1-6, with 8 bases lining up with TRBD1. J gave up 7 bases and V 5 bases, and 4 bases lay outside the gene matches. Germline CDR1 is MNHEY and CDR2 is SMNVEV (reference sequence). This CDR3 region has 14 residues. CDR3 region: CASSPYRGNSPLHF. The CDR3 DNA reads as TGTGCCAGCAGTCCTTACAGGGGGAATTCACCCCTCCACTTT.

The chain couples TRBV27 to TRBJ2-1; 9 bases line up with TRBD2. Germline CDR1 MNHEY, CDR2 SMNVEV (reference sequence). This CDR3 has 20 amino acids. J was trimmed by 2 bases and V by 7 bases; bases with no gene match: 21. CDR3 DNA sequence: TGTGCCAGCATTCCCCAAGCCGGGAGCATAGCGGGAGAACCCTACAATGAGCAGTTCTTC. Its translation is CASIPQAGSIAGEPYNEQFF.

The rearrangement uses TRBV25-1 and TRBJ1-1; 7 nucleotides agree with TRBD1. Germline V gene sequence: CDR1 MGHDK, CDR2 SYGVNS. The J segment lost 4 bases and the V segment lost 0 bases, leaving 14 bases of the junction unmatched. This CDR3 spans 18 amino acids. The CDR3 nucleotides read TGTGCCAGCAGTGAATATCCTTCGGCAGGGGGTATGGGCACTGAAGCTTTCTTT. Its translation is CASSEYPSAGGMGTEAFF.

J is TRBJ1-2 and V is TRBV27, with 10 bases that match TRBD1. The CDR3 length is 15 residues. The V and J ends lost 5 bases and 4 bases, in that order; junction bases with no gene match: 7. Germline values: CDR1 MNHEY, CDR2 SMNVEV (reference sequence). For the CDR3, the DNA is TGTGCCAGCAGTCTGCCGGGACAGGGGTCCTATGGCTACACCTTC. This gives the protein CASSLPGQGSYGYTF.